This T cell receptor beta chain was found in a study of OX40 agonist ivuxolimab in advanced cancers. Method: immunoSEQ multiplex PCR; TCRdb's copy keeps in-frame clones and lacks some. The table shows fewer than 30,000 clones, with about four fifths occurring only once. For this clone: Its target is unknown.

Findings and limits, study-wide: At 0.1 to 3.0 mg/kg, CD4+ and CD8+ blood T cells expanded clonally by week 6.

Autoimmune disease history or systemic immunosuppression meant exclusion. V was shortened by 11 bases and J by 1 base, with 17 bases between the two germline ends. This CDR3 has 14 amino acids. The V gene's germline CDR1 is MNHNY and CDR2 SVGAGI (reference sequence). The sequence came from an adult with an advanced solid tumor such as melanoma, head and neck, liver or kidney cancer. The source was CD4+ or CD8+ T cells sorted from blood, collected in a trial of the OX40 agonist ivuxolimab. V and J are TRBV6-6 and TRBJ2-5; perhaps TRBD1 as D (6 bases). CDR3: CAHGSGQFQETQYF. In nucleotides, the CDR3 is TGTGCCCATGGAAGTGGACAGTTCCAAGAGACCCAGTACTTC.